This T cell receptor beta chain was recorded in a study of blood T cell repertoires in COVID-19. The wider study: Specimens from acute and convalescent COVID-19 originated in the United States, Italy and Spain. T cells, B-cell-depleted T cells, or PBMCs supplied cDNA or gDNA.

This CDR3 contains 15 residues. Germline V gene data show CDR1 as SEHNR and CDR2 as FQNEAQ (reference sequence). V lost 5 bases and J lost 8; bases outside the gene matches: 10. Source study methods: Reference gene primer amplification yielded estimated nucleated cell counts. This table comes from immunoSEQ multiplex PCR, and its TCRdb copy is limited to in-frame clones, with some not included. That table supplies the V and J calls and clone size; D and trimming were determined from the DNA. Found here are about 170,000 clones, around 81% of them singletons; the top ten hold roughly a tenth. Sequences were obtained from peripheral blood. The gene calls are TRBV7-9 and TRBJ1-4; 8 positions match TRBD1. The clonotype comes from a man aged 70-80 years with active or convalescent COVID-19. This CDR3 is CASSPHSAGGEKLFF. The DNA for the CDR3 is TGTGCCAGCAGCCCCCATTCTGCAGGGGGCGAAAAACTGTTTTTT.